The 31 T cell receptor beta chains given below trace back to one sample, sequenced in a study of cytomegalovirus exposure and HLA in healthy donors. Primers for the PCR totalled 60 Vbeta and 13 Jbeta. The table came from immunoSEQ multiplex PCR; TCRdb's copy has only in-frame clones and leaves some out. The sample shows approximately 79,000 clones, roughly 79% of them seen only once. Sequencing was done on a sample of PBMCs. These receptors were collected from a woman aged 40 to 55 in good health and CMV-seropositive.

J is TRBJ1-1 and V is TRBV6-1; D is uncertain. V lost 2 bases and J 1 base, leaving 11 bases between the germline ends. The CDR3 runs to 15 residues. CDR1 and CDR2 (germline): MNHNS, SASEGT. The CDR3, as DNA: TGTGCCAGCAGTGAACCATGGCAAACGAACACTGAAGCTTTCTTT. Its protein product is CASSEPWQTNTEAFF.

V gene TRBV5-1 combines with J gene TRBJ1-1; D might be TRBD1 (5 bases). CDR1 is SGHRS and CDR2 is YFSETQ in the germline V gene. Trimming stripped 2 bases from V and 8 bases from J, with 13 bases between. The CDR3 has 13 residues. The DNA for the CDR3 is TGCGCCAGCAGCTTCATCGAAGGGGCGGAAGCTTTCTTT. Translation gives CASSFIEGAEAFF.

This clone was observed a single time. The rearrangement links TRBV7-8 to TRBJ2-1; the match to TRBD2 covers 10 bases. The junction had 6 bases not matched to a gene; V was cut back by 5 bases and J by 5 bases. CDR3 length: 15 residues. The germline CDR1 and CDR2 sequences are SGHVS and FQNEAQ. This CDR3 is CASSRGLAVNNEQFF. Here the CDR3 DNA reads TGTGCCAGCAGCCGAGGACTAGCGGTTAACAATGAGCAGTTCTTC.

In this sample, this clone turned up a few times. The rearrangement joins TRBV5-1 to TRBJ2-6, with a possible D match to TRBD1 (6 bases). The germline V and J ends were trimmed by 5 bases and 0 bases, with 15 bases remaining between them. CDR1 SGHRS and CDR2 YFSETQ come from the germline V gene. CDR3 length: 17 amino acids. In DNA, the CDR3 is TGCGCCAGCAGTCTCACAGGGCAGCGCTCTGGGGCCAACGTCCTGACTTTC. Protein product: CASSLTGQRSGANVLTF.

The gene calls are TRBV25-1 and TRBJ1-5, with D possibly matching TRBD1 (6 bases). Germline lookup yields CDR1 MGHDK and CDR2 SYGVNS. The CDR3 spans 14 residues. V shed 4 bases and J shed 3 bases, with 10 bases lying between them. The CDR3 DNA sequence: TGTGCCAGCAGTGTAGGGGGTGACAATCAGCCCCAGCATTTT. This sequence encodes CASSVGGDNQPQHF.

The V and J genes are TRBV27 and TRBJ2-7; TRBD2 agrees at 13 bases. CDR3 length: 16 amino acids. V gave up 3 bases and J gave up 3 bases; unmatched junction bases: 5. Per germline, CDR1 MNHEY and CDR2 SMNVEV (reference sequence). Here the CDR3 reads CASSFWTSGRHYEQYF. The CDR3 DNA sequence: TGTGCCAGCAGTTTTTGGACTAGCGGGAGACACTACGAGCAGTACTTC.

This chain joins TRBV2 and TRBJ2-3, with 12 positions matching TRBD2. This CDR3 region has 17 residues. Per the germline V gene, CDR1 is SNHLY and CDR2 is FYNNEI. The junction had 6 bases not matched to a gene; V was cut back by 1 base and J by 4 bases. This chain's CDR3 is CASSEGWTSGEADTQYF. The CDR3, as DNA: TGTGCCAGCAGTGAAGGCTGGACTAGCGGGGAGGCAGATACGCAGTATTTT.

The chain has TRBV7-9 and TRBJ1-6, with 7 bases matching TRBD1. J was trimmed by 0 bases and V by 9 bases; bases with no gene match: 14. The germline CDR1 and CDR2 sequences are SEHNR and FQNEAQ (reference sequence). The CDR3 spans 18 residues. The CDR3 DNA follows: TGTGCCAGGGACAATTTTCCGGGACAGAACTCCTATAATTCACCCCTCCACTTT. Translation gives CARDNFPGQNSYNSPLHF.

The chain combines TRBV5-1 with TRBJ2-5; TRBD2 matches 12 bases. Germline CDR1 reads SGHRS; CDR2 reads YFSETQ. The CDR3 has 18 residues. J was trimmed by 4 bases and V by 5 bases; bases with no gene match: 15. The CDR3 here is CASRTGLAGGIGPETQYF. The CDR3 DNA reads TGCGCCAGCAGGACGGGACTAGCGGGTGGGATTGGGCCAGAGACCCAGTACTTC.

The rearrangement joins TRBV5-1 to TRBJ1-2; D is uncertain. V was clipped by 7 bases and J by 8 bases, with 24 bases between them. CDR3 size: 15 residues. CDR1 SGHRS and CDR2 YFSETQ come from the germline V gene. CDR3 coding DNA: TGCGCCAGCCGCAGTAACCCAACTGGGCTTCGAGGCTACACCTTC. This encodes CASRSNPTGLRGYTF.

The DNA for the CDR3 is TGTGCCAGCAGTTACGATAGGGGGTCCTACAATGAGCAGTTCTTC. Amino acids: CASSYDRGSYNEQFF. The chain combines TRBV6-5 with TRBJ2-1; D perhaps matches TRBD1 (6 bases). The CDR3 has 15 amino acids. Germline loops: CDR1 MNHEY, CDR2 SVGAGI. With 2 bases removed from V and 1 base from J, the gap between germline ends came to 9 bases.

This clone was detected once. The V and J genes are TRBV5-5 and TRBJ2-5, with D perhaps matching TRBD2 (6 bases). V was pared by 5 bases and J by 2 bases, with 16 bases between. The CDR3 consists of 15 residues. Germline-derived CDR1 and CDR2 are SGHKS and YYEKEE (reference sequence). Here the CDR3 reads CASRVMGGPQETQYF. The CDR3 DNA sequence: TGTGCCAGCAGAGTGATGGGAGGACCGCAAGAGACCCAGTACTTC.

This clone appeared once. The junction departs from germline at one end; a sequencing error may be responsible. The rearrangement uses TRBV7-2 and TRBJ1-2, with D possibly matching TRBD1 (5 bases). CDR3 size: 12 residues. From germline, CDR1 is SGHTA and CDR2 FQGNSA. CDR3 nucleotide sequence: TGTGCCAGCAGCACTCCAGGGAATAGGGAGGAATTC. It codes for CASSTPGNREEF.

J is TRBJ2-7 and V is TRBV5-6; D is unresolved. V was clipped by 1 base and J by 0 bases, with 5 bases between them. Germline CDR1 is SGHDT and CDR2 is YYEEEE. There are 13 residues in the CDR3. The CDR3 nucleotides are TGTGCCAGCAGCTTGTGGGCCTCCTACGAGCAGTACTTC. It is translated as CASSLWASYEQYF.

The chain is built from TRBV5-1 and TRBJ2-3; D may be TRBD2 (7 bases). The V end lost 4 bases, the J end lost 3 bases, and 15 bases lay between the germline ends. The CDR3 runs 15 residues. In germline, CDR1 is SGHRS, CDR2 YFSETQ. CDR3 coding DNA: TGCGCCAGCAGCCGGGGGGCAGGGATGACAGATACGCAGTATTTT. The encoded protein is CASSRGAGMTDTQYF.

The CDR3 is CATSRGSGELQETQYF. The CDR3 region has the DNA TGTGCCACCAGCAGAGGTAGCGGGGAGCTCCAAGAGACCCAGTACTTC. The chain employs TRBV15 and TRBJ2-5, with TRBD2 identical over 8 bases. Germline V CDR1 and CDR2: LNHNV, YYDKDF (reference sequence). V gave up 1 base and J gave up 1 base; unmatched junction bases: 5. The CDR3 totals 16 residues.

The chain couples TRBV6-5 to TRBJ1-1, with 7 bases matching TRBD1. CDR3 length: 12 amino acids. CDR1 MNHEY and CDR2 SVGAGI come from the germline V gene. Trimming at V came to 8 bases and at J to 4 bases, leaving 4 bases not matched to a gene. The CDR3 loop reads CASQTGSTEAFF. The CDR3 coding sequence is TGTGCCAGCCAGACAGGGAGCACTGAAGCTTTCTTT.

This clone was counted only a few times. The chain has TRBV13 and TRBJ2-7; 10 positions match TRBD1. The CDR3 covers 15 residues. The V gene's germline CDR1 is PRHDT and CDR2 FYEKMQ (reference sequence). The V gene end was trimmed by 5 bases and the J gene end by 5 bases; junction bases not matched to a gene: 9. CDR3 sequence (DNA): TGTGCCAGCAGCCGACTGGGACAGGGGTCCCACGAGCAGTACTTC. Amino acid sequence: CASSRLGQGSHEQYF.

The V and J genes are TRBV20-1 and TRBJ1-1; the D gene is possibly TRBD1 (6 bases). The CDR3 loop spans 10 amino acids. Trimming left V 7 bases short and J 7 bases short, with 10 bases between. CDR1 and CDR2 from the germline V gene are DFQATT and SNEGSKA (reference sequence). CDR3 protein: CSGGTLEAFF. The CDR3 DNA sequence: TGCAGTGGAGGGACACTTGAAGCTTTCTTT.

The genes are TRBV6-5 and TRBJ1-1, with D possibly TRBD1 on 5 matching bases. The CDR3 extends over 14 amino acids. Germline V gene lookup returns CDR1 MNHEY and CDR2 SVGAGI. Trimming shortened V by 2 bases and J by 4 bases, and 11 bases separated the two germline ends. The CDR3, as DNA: TGTGCCAGCAGTTACGAGGCGGGGGGCACTGAAGCTTTCTTT. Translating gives CASSYEAGGTEAFF.

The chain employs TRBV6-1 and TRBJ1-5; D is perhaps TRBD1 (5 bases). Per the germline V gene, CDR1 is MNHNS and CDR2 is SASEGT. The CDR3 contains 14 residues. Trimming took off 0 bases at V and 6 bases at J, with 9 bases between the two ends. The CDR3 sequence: CASSEAAGFQPQHF. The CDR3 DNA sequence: TGTGCCAGCAGTGAAGCCGCAGGGTTTCAGCCCCAGCATTTT.

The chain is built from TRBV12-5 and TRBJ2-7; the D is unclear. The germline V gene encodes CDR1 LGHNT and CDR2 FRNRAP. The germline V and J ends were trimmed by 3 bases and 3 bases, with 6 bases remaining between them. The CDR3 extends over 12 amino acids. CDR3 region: CASGFYSYEQYF. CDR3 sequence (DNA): TGTGCTAGTGGTTTTTACAGCTACGAGCAGTACTTC.

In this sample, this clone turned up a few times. The CDR3 bases are TGCGCCAGCAGCGGCGGGACTGGGGTTGATGAGCAGTACTTC. This sequence encodes CASSGGTGVDEQYF. The rearrangement uses TRBV5-1 and TRBJ2-7; tentatively, D is TRBD2 (6 bases). CDR1 is SGHRS, CDR2 YFSETQ, per germline. Trimming removed 4 bases from V and 7 bases from J, with 18 bases in between. This CDR3 is built from 14 residues.

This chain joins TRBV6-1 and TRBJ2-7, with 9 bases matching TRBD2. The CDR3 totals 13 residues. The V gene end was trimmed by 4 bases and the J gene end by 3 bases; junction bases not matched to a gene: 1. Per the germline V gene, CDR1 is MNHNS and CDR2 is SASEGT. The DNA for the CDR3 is TGTGCCAGCAGTGCTAGCGGGGTCTACGAGCAGTACTTC. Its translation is CASSASGVYEQYF.

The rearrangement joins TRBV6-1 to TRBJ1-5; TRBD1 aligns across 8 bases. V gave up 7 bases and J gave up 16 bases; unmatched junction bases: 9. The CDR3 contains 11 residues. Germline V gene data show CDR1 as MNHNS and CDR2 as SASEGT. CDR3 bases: TGTGCCAGCACCTTTTTGGGACAGGCCCATTTT. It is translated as CASTFLGQAHF.

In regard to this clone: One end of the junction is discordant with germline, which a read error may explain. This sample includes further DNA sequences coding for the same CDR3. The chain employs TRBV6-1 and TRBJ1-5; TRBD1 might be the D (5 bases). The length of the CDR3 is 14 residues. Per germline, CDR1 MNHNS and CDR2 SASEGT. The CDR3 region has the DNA TGTGCCAGCTGGTGGGGGGAGGGTGGTCAGCCCCAGCACTTT. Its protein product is CASWWGEGGQPQHF.

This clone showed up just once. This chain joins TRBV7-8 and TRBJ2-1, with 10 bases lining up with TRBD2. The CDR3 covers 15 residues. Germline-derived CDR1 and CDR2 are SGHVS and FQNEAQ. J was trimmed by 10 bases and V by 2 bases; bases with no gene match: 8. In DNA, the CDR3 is TGTGCCAGCAGCTTAACTAGCGGGACCGGTCTCGAGCAGTTCTTC. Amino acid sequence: CASSLTSGTGLEQFF.

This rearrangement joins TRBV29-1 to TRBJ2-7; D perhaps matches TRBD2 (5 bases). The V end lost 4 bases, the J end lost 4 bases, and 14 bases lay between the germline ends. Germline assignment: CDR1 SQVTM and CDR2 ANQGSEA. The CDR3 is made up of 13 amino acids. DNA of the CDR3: TGCAGCGTTGCGAACGTAGGAGGATACGAGCAGTACTTC. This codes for CSVANVGGYEQYF.

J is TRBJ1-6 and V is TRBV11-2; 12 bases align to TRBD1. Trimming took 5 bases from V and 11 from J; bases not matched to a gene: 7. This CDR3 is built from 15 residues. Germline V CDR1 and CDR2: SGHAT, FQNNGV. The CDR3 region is CASSTGTGGRTPLHF. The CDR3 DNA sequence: TGTGCCAGCAGCACGGGGACAGGGGGCCGAACACCCCTCCACTTT.

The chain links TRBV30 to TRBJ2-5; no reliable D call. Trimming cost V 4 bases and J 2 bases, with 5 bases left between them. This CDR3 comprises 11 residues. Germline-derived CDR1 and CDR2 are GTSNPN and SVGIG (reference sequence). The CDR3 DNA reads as TGTGCCTGGACCAGTCAAGAGACCCAGTACTTC. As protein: CAWTSQETQYF.

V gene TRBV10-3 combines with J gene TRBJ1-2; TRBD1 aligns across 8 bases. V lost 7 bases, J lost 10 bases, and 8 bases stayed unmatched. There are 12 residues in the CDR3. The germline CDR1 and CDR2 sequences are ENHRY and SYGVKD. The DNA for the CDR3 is TGTGCCATCACGTCAGGGGGCTTAGACTACACCTTC. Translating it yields CAITSGGLDYTF.